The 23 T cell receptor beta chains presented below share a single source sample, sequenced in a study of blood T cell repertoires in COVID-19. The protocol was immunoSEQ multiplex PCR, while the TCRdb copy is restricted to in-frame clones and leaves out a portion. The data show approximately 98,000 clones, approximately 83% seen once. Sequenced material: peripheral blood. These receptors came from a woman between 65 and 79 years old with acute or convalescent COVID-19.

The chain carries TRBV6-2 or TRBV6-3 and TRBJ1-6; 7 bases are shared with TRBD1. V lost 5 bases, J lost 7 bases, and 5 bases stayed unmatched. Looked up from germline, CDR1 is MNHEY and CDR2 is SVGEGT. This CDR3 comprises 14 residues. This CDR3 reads CASSPGTANSPLHF. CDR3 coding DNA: TGTGCCAGCAGTCCGGGGACAGCGAATTCACCCCTCCACTTT.

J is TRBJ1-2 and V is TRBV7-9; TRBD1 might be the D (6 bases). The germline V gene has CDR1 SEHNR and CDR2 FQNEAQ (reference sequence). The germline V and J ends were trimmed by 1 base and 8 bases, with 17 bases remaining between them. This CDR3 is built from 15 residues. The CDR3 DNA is TGTGCCAGCAGCTTAGTAATAGGGGGTGGCCGAGGCTACACCTTC. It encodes CASSLVIGGGRGYTF.

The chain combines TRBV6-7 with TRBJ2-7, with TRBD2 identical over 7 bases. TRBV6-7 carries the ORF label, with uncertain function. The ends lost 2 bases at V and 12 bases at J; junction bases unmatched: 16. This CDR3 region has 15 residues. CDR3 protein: CASSYILAAPYEWYV. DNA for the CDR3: TGTGCCAGCAGTTACATTCTAGCGGCTCCTTACGAGTGGTACGTC.

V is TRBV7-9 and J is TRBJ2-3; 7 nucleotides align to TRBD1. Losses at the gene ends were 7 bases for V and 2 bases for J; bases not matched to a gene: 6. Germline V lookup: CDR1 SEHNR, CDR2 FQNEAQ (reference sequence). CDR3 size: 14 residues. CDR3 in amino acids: CASTDRAPTDTQYF. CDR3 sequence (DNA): TGTGCCAGCACCGACAGGGCCCCCACAGATACGCAGTATTTT.

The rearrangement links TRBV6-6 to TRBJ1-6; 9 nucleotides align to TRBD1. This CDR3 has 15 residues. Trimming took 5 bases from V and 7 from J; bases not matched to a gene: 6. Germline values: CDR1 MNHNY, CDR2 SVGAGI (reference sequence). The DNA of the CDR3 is TGTGCCAGCAGTGATCCCGGGACAGGGAATTCACCCCTCCACTTT. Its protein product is CASSDPGTGNSPLHF.

The CDR3 DNA reads as TGTGCCAGTACTACCCTAGGGACAGTTTCTCTCTCTGGAAACACCATATATTTT. This translates into CASTTLGTVSLSGNTIYF. J is TRBJ1-3 and V is TRBV19, with 7 bases that match TRBD1. Trimming took 7 bases from V and 0 from J; bases not matched to a gene: 15. The CDR3 contains 18 residues. CDR1 and CDR2 (germline): LNHDA, SQIVND (reference sequence).

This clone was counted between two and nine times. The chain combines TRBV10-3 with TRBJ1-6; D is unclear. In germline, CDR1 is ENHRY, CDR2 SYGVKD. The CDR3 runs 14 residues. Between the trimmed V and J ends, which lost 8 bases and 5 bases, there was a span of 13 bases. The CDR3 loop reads CAISPQVDNSPLHF. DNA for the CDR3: TGTGCCATCTCACCCCAGGTGGATAATTCACCCCTCCACTTT.

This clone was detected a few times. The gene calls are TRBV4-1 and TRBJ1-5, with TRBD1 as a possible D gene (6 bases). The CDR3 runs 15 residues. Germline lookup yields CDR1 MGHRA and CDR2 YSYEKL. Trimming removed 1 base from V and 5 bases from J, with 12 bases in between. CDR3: CASSQGSYRDQPQHF. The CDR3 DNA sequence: TGCGCCAGCAGCCAAGGGTCATACAGGGATCAGCCCCAGCATTTT.

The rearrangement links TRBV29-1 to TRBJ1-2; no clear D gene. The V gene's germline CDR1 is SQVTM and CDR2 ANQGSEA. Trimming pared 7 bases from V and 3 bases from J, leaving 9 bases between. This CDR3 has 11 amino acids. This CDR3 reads CSATQDYGYTF. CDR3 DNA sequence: TGCAGCGCGACCCAGGACTATGGCTACACCTTC.

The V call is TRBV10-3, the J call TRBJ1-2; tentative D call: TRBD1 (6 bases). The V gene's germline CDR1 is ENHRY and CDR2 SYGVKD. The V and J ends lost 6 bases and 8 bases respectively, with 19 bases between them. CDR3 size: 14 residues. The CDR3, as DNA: TGTGCCATCAGGGGACACCTCGGGAACGGGGGCTACACCTTC. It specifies CAIRGHLGNGGYTF.

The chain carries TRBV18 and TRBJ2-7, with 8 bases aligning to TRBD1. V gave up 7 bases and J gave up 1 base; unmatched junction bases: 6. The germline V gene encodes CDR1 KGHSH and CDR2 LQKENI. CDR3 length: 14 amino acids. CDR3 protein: CASFLQGDSYEQYV. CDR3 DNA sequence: TGTGCCAGCTTTCTACAGGGGGATTCCTACGAGCAGTACGTC.

CDR3 nucleotide sequence: TGTGCCAGCAGTTACCCGGGGGCCGGGGAGCTGTTTTTT. It translates to CASSYPGAGELFF. The chain has TRBV6-2 or TRBV6-3 and TRBJ2-2; tentatively, D is TRBD2 (6 bases). The CDR3 is made up of 13 amino acids. Germline V gene data show CDR1 as MNHEY and CDR2 as SVGEGT. Trimming shortened V by 2 bases and J by 6 bases, and 7 bases separated the two germline ends.

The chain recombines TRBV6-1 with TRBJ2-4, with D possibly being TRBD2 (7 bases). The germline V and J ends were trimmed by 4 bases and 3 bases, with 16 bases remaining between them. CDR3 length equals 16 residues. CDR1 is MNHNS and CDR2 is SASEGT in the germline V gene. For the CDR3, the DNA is TGTGCCAGCAGTGCACGGCACAGGGAGGGCAAAAACATTCAGTACTTC. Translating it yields CASSARHREGKNIQYF.

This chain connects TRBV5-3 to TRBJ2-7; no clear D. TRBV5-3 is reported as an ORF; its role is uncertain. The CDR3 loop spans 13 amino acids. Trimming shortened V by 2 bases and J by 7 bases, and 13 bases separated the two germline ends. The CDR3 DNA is TGTGCCAGAAGCTTACGGAGATCGAAAGAGCAGTACGTC. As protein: CARSLRRSKEQYV.

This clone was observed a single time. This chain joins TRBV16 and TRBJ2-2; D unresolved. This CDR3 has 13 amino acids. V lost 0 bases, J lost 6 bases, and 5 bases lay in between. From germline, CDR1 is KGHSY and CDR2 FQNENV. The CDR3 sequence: CASSQSTAGELFF. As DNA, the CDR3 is TGTGCCAGCAGCCAATCGACTGCCGGGGAGCTGTTTTTT.

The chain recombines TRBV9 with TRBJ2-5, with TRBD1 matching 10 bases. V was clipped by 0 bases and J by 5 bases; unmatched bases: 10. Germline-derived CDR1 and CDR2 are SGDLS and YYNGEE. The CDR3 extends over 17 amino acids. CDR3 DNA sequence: TGTGCCAGCAGCGTAGGGGTAGGGGACAGGGGCTTTGAGACCCAGTACTTC. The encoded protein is CASSVGVGDRGFETQYF. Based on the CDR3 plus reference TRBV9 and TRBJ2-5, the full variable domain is DSGVTQTPKHLITATGQRVTLRCSPRSGDLSVYWYQQSLDQGLQFLIQYYNGEERAKGNILERFSAQQFPDLHSELNLSSLELGDSALYFCASSVGVGDRGFETQYFGPGTRLLVL.

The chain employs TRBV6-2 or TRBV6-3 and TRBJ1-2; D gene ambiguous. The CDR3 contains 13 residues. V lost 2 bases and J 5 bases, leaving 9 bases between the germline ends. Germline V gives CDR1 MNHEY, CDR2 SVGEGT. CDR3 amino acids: CASSYNRKYGYTF. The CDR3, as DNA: TGTGCCAGCAGTTACAACAGAAAATATGGCTACACCTTC.

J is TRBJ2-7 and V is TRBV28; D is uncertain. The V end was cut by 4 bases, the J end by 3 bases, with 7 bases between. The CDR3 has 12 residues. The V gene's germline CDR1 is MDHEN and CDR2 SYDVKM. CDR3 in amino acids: CASSSLYYEQYF. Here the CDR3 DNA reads TGTGCCAGCAGTTCCTTATACTACGAGCAGTACTTC.

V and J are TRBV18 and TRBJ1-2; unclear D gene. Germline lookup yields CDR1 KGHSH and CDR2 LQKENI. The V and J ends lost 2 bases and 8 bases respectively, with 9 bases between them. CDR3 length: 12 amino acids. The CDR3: CASSPGPEGYTF. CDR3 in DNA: TGTGCCAGCTCACCAGGTCCTGAGGGCTACACCTTC.

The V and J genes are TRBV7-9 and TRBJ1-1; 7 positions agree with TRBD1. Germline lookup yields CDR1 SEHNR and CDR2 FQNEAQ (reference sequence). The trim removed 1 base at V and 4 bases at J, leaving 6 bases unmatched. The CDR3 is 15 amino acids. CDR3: CASSLGAGGATEAFF. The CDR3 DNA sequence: TGTGCCAGCAGCTTAGGGGCAGGGGGTGCCACTGAAGCTTTCTTT.

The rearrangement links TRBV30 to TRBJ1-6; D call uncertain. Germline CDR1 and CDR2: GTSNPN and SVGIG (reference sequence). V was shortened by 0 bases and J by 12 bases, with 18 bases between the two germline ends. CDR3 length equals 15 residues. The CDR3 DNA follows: TGTGCCTGGAGTGTTGGAGGGCAGACTCCTCAACCCCTCCACTTT. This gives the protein CAWSVGGQTPQPLHF.

CDR3 loop: CASSTRQGFTGELFF. CDR3 DNA sequence: TGTGCCAGCAGCACCCGACAGGGATTTACCGGGGAGCTGTTTTTT. The chain employs TRBV3-1 (or the pseudogene TRBV3-2) and TRBJ2-2; 7 positions agree with TRBD1. This CDR3 is built from 15 residues. Germline V gene lookup returns CDR1 LGHDT and CDR2 YNNKEL (reference sequence). With V trimmed by 5 bases and J by 5 bases, 8 bases remained unmatched.

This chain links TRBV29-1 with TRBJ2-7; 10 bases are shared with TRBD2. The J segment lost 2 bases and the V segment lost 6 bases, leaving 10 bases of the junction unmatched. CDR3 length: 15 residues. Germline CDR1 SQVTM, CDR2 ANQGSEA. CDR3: CSVALGTSDAYEQYF. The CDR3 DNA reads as TGCAGCGTCGCCCTCGGGACTAGCGACGCCTACGAGCAGTACTTC.